Below are 29 T cell receptor beta chains sequenced from a single sample in a study of vaccination effects on CD4 cells after COVID-19. Clones were read by immunoSEQ multiplex PCR, and TCRdb kept only the in-frame ones, dropping some. The sample includes 55,000 to 90,000 clones, 73% of them seen just once. In the ViraFEST assay, antigen-specific CD4+ clonotypes were identified by expansion after peptide-pool stimulation. Researchers isolated CD4+ T cells once approximately 10 days of culture had elapsed. It was between March and December 2020 that the person had a SARS-CoV-2 infection confirmed by PCR. Their antigens remain unidentified. The sequences come from CD4+ T cells from PBMCs cultured with HIV peptides, collected before COVID-19 vaccination. Regarding subset: HIV-1 Nef peptide pool negative control/reference culture. The receptors shown here come from a human donor who had a prior SARS-CoV-2 infection.

The table lists this clone with a few counts. The chain couples TRBV27 to TRBJ1-2; the D gene is possibly TRBD1 (5 bases). Germline V lookup: CDR1 MNHEY, CDR2 SMNVEV (reference sequence). The CDR3 has 14 residues. The V gene lost 5 bases and the J gene lost 4 bases, with 14 bases spanning the gap. CDR3 coding DNA: TGTGCCAGCAGTCCCGGAGTGGGGGGCTATGGCTACACCTTC. Its translation is CASSPGVGGYGYTF.

This chain uses TRBV11-3 with TRBJ2-1, with 7 bases lining up with TRBD1. Unmatched junction bases numbered 5, after V lost 5 bases and J lost 1 base. The CDR3 is made up of 15 amino acids. CDR1 is SGHNT, CDR2 YENEEA, per germline. In DNA form, the CDR3 reads TGTGCCAGCAGCCCCGGGACAGTTTCCTACAATGAGCAGTTCTTC. Its translation: CASSPGTVSYNEQFF.

The genes are TRBV4-1 and TRBJ2-3, with D possibly TRBD2 on 6 matching bases. Trimming took 4 bases from V and 4 from J, leaving 12 bases between them. CDR3 length: 14 residues. Germline CDR1 MGHRA, CDR2 YSYEKL. The CDR3 bases are TGCGCCAGCAGCCCGACGGGGGTCCCAGATACGCAGTATTTT. Residues: CASSPTGVPDTQYF.

CDR3 in amino acids: CASSSGLLGYTF. The CDR3 nucleotides are TGTGCCAGCTCGTCGGGTTTACTTGGCTACACCTTC. The chain recombines TRBV18 with TRBJ1-2, with D uncertain. The CDR3 contains 12 residues. V lost 6 bases and J 7 bases, leaving 12 bases between the germline ends. The germline V gene encodes CDR1 KGHSH and CDR2 LQKENI.

The chain carries TRBV3-1 (or the pseudogene TRBV3-2) and TRBJ1-3, with 8 bases matching TRBD1. The CDR3 is 16 amino acids. The junction had 8 bases not matched to a gene; V was cut back by 1 base and J by 6 bases. Germline V lookup: CDR1 LGHDT, CDR2 YNNKEL (reference sequence). The CDR3 reads CASSQAFPGGENTIYF. The CDR3 coding sequence is TGTGCCAGCAGCCAAGCTTTCCCAGGGGGCGAAAACACCATATATTTT.

This clone was seen more than once but under ten times. The chain has TRBV29-1 and TRBJ1-4; D is uncertain. Germline-derived CDR1 and CDR2 are SQVTM and ANQGSEA. The germline V and J ends were trimmed by 4 bases and 13 bases, with 13 bases remaining between them. CDR3 size: 11 residues. CDR3 loop: CSVGSPGVLFF. In nucleotides, the CDR3 is TGCAGCGTTGGAAGTCCGGGCGTACTGTTTTTT. Full variable domain (remainder filled in from reference TRBV29-1 and TRBJ1-4): SAVISQKPSRDICQRGTSLTIQCQVDSQVTMMFWYRQQPGQSLTLIATANQGSEATYESGFVIDKFPISRPNLTFSTLTVSNMSPEDSSIYLCSVGSPGVLFFGSGTQLSVL.

The chain combines TRBV11-2 with TRBJ2-1; TRBD2 matches 11 bases. The CDR3 runs 16 residues. V shed 3 bases, J shed 3 bases, and the junction held 4 bases outside the gene matches. In germline, CDR1 is SGHAT, CDR2 FQNNGV. CDR3 sequence (DNA): TGTGCCAGCAGCTTGGGGACTAGCGGAGGCTACAATGAGCAGTTCTTC. It codes for CASSLGTSGGYNEQFF.

This chain links TRBV28 with TRBJ2-7; the D gene is possibly TRBD2 (6 bases). CDR3 size: 15 residues. V lost 5 bases, J lost 0 bases, and 14 bases lay in between. The germline V gene encodes CDR1 MDHEN and CDR2 SYDVKM. CDR3 sequence: CASSPPGDHSYEQYF. The DNA of the CDR3 is TGTGCCAGCAGTCCGCCGGGGGACCACTCCTACGAGCAGTACTTC.

By share, this clone ranks as medium-sized. The J gene is TRBJ2-1, the V gene TRBV7-9; TRBD1 or TRBD2 may be the D gene (5 bases each). Germline V CDR1 and CDR2: SEHNR, FQNEAQ (reference sequence). V was clipped by 3 bases and J by 4 bases, with 13 bases between them. The CDR3 extends over 15 amino acids. The CDR3 spells CASSFQGENYNEQFF. The CDR3 nucleotides read TGTGCCAGCAGCTTCCAAGGGGAGAATTACAATGAGCAGTTCTTC.

This rearrangement joins TRBV5-1 to TRBJ2-5; 10 positions agree with TRBD2. Germline V CDR1 and CDR2: SGHRS, YFSETQ. The CDR3 covers 18 residues. The V gene end was trimmed by 0 bases and the J gene end by 5 bases; junction bases not matched to a gene: 13. The CDR3 DNA is TGCGCCAGCAGCTTGGGTTCCCTAGCGGGGGCCGAGGGGGAGACCCAGTACTTC. Protein: CASSLGSLAGAEGETQYF.

This clone has more than one count but fewer than ten. The chain joins TRBV11-2 to TRBJ2-1; TRBD2 matches at 11 bases. Germline V CDR1 and CDR2: SGHAT, FQNNGV. The CDR3 loop spans 14 amino acids. Unmatched junction bases numbered 9, after V lost 6 bases and J lost 11 bases. CDR3 residues: CASRRLAGPPKQFF. CDR3 nucleotides: TGTGCCAGCAGACGACTAGCGGGGCCCCCTAAGCAGTTCTTC.

There are a few counts of this clone. The chain combines TRBV7-2 with TRBJ2-5, with TRBD2 identical over 12 bases. The CDR3 runs to 16 residues. The V gene end was trimmed by 3 bases and the J gene end by 3 bases; junction bases not matched to a gene: 5. Per germline, CDR1 SGHTA and CDR2 FQGNSA. The CDR3 DNA sequence: TGTGCCAGCAGCTTCCAAAGACTAGCGGGAGAAGAGACCCAGTACTTC. Protein product: CASSFQRLAGEETQYF.

This clone was recorded a few times. The chain has TRBV19 and TRBJ1-6; D uncertain. The V gene's germline CDR1 is LNHDA and CDR2 SQIVND (reference sequence). This CDR3 contains 14 residues. The germline V and J ends were trimmed by 3 bases and 10 bases, with 13 bases remaining between them. CDR3 in amino acids: CASSIFGNESPLHF. CDR3 nucleotides: TGTGCCAGTAGTATTTTTGGCAACGAGTCACCCCTCCACTTT.

The chain combines TRBV7-8 with TRBJ1-4; 7 bases match TRBD1. V was pared by 6 bases and J by 2 bases, with 9 bases of the junction left unmatched. CDR1 and CDR2 from the germline V gene are SGHVS and FQNEAQ. This CDR3 is built from 16 residues. The CDR3 nucleotides are TGTGCCAGCAGTTTCCCAGGGGGTGGGACTAATGAAAAACTGTTTTTT. Translated, it gives CASSFPGGGTNEKLFF.

The chain joins TRBV5-1 to TRBJ1-1; possibly TRBD1 for D (6 bases). The CDR3 contains 14 residues. Germline CDR1 and CDR2: SGHRS and YFSETQ. Trimming pared 3 bases from V and 1 base from J, leaving 10 bases between. In DNA, the CDR3 is TGCGCCAGCAGCTCGTTGACAGGGAACACTGAAGCTTTCTTT. Amino acids: CASSSLTGNTEAFF. The full variable domain, completed using reference TRBV5-1 and TRBJ1-1, is KAGVTQTPRYLIKTRGQQVTLSCSPISGHRSVSWYQQTPGQGLQFLFEYFSETQRNKGNFPGRFSGRQFSNSRSEMNVSTLELGDSALYLCASSSLTGNTEAFFGQGTRLTVV.

The chain combines TRBV18 with TRBJ2-5, with 13 bases matching TRBD2. Germline values: CDR1 KGHSH, CDR2 LQKENI. V trimming: 2 bases; J trimming: 5 bases; junction bases outside the gene matches: 11. The length of the CDR3 is 18 residues. The CDR3 DNA is TGTGCCAGCTCACCAAGTACTAGCGGGGGGGCCATCGGGGAGACCCAGTACTTC. Its protein is CASSPSTSGGAIGETQYF.

This clone occurred a few times. V gene TRBV5-4 combines with J gene TRBJ1-1; D not resolved. The CDR3 is 13 amino acids. Trimming stripped 4 bases from V and 1 base from J, with 8 bases between. CDR1 and CDR2 from the germline V gene are SGHNT and YYREEE (reference sequence). CDR3: CASSVDGNTEAFF. In nucleotides, the CDR3 is TGTGCCAGCAGCGTAGACGGGAACACTGAAGCTTTCTTT.

The chain combines TRBV7-3 with TRBJ2-3, with D uncertain. This CDR3 contains 13 residues. Germline CDR1 and CDR2: SGHTA and FQGTGA. V lost 5 bases, J lost 3 bases, and 9 bases lay in between. CDR3 loop: CASSIGRTDTQYF. The CDR3, as DNA: TGTGCCAGCAGCATCGGACGGACAGATACGCAGTATTTT.

This clone has only a few counts. The CDR3 spells CASRDPQGFGQYF. The CDR3 DNA follows: TGTGCCAGCAGGGACCCACAGGGTTTCGGGCAGTACTTC. V gene TRBV6-5 combines with J gene TRBJ2-7, with TRBD1 as a possible D gene (6 bases). CDR3 length: 13 amino acids. The germline V gene encodes CDR1 MNHEY and CDR2 SVGAGI. Trimming stripped 6 bases from V and 9 bases from J, with 18 bases between.

This clone was counted only a few times. The genes are TRBV12-2 and TRBJ2-1; the table assigns TRBD2, which was not confirmed against the DNA. TRBV12-2 is a listed pseudogene. The length of the CDR3 is 15 residues. CDR3 residues: CASRLGLAGVNEQFF. CDR3 in DNA: TGTGCAAGTCGCTTAGGACTAGCGGGAGTTAATGAGCAGTTCTTC.

The chain employs TRBV7-9 and TRBJ2-7; TRBD1 matches 7 bases. V was clipped by 2 bases and J by 6 bases; unmatched bases: 7. Germline V gene data show CDR1 as SEHNR and CDR2 as FQNEAQ (reference sequence). There are 14 residues in the CDR3. CDR3 bases: TGTGCCAGCAGCTTATCCAGGGACAGCGGCGAGCAGTACTTC. Translating gives CASSLSRDSGEQYF.

The genes are TRBV2 and TRBJ2-3; TRBD1 matches 8 bases. The CDR3 runs to 13 residues. The trim removed 4 bases at V and 5 bases at J, leaving 2 bases unmatched. CDR1 is SNHLY and CDR2 is FYNNEI in the germline V gene. The CDR3 protein is CASSGTGLDTQYF. For the CDR3, the DNA is TGTGCCAGCAGTGGGACAGGGCTAGATACGCAGTATTTT.

The genes are TRBV7-2 and TRBJ1-2; D might be TRBD1 (6 bases). The CDR3 covers 14 residues. Per the germline V gene, CDR1 is SGHTA and CDR2 is FQGNSA. Trimming took off 7 bases at V and 4 bases at J, with 16 bases between the two ends. The CDR3 region is CASTHGGLGYGYTF. CDR3 DNA sequence: TGTGCCAGCACCCATGGGGGGCTTGGCTATGGCTACACCTTC.

A few counts support this clone. V and J are TRBV12-3 or TRBV12-4 and TRBJ1-5; no firm D call. This CDR3 comprises 12 residues. With 7 bases removed from V and 6 bases from J, the gap between germline ends came to 10 bases. CDR3: CASMYFGQPQHF. The CDR3 nucleotides are TGTGCCAGCATGTATTTTGGTCAGCCCCAGCATTTT.

A word on this clone: Mismatch with germline at one junction end may stem from a read error. The chain has TRBV3-1 (or the pseudogene TRBV3-2) and TRBJ2-7; TRBD2 matches at 7 bases. The CDR3 spans 16 residues. Germline V gives CDR1 LGHDT, CDR2 YNNKEL (reference sequence). The chain's CDR3 is CASTQRKAGLTYEQYF. Written as DNA, the CDR3 is TGTGCCAGCACCCAACGAAAAGCGGGACTAACCTACGAGCAGTACTTC.

The genes are TRBV28 and TRBJ1-5; the D is unclear. Trimming removed 0 bases at V and 0 bases at J, with 6 bases between. The germline V gene has CDR1 MDHEN and CDR2 SYDVKM. The CDR3 sequence is 15 residues long. CDR3 sequence (DNA): TGTGCCAGCAGTTTATGGAGTTATAGCAATCAGCCCCAGCATTTT. As protein: CASSLWSYSNQPQHF. The complete variable domain, with remaining parts taken from reference TRBV28 and TRBJ1-5, reads DVKVTQSSRYLVKRTGEKVFLECVQDMDHENMFWYRQDPGLGLRLIYFSYDVKMKEKGDIPEGYSVSREKKERFSLILESASTNQTSMYLCASSLWSYSNQPQHFGDGTRLSIL.

The chain carries TRBV5-4 and TRBJ2-1, with D perhaps matching TRBD2 (6 bases). The CDR3 consists of 16 residues. V lost 4 bases, J lost 0 bases, and 14 bases lay in between. The V gene's germline CDR1 is SGHNT and CDR2 YYREEE (reference sequence). The CDR3 DNA reads as TGTGCCAGCAGCCCCATTGGGGGGATCTCCTACAATGAGCAGTTCTTC. It encodes CASSPIGGISYNEQFF.

The chain is built from TRBV2 and TRBJ2-7, with 8 bases identical to TRBD2. This CDR3 is built from 15 residues. Losses at the gene ends were 4 bases for V and 5 bases for J; bases not matched to a gene: 10. CDR1 is SNHLY, CDR2 FYNNEI, per germline. As DNA, the CDR3 is TGTGCCAGCAGTGCCTTAGCGGGGCCAGTCAACGAGCAGTACTTC. Its protein product is CASSALAGPVNEQYF.

The V and J genes are TRBV6-1 and TRBJ2-3; D is possibly TRBD1 (7 bases). The V end lost 2 bases, the J end lost 5 bases, and 14 bases lay between the germline ends. The CDR3 sequence is 15 residues long. The germline gives CDR1 MNHNS, CDR2 SASEGT. The CDR3 DNA follows: TGTGCCAGCAGTGAATTCAGGAGGGGGCAAGATACGCAGTATTTT. Translation: CASSEFRRGQDTQYF.